The 13 T cell receptor beta chains below come from one sample, sequenced in a study of blood T cell repertoires in COVID-19. Profiling relied on immunoSEQ multiplex PCR, and the TCRdb table lists in-frame clones only, not all of them. The sample holds around 200,000 clones, 86% seen once. Sequenced sample: PBMCs or T cells enriched from blood (not recorded which). Source of these receptors: a woman in her thirties who had been exposed to COVID-19.

The chain couples TRBV7-2 to TRBJ2-4; 7 positions agree with TRBD2. The J segment lost 0 bases and the V segment lost 1 base, leaving 3 bases of the junction unmatched. The CDR3 extends over 16 amino acids. Germline CDR1 and CDR2: SGHTA and FQGNSA. CDR3: CASSLVAGVAKNIQYF. The CDR3, as DNA: TGTGCCAGCAGCTTAGTTGCGGGGGTAGCCAAAAACATTCAGTACTTC.

The rearrangement joins TRBV4-1 to TRBJ2-1; 7 positions agree with TRBD2. CDR1 and CDR2 from the germline V gene are MGHRA and YSYEKL. CDR3 length: 17 residues. V dropped 1 base and J dropped 7; count of bases not matched to a gene: 13. The DNA of the CDR3 is TGCGCCAGCAGCCAAGCTACGGAGATAGCGGGTGTTAATGAGCAGTTCTTC. Translated: CASSQATEIAGVNEQFF.

V usage is TRBV10-3 and J usage is TRBJ2-2; tentative D call: TRBD1 (6 bases). Germline CDR1 is ENHRY and CDR2 is SYGVKD. The CDR3 loop spans 16 amino acids. The V gene lost 6 bases and the J gene lost 0 bases, with 14 bases spanning the gap. In DNA, the CDR3 is TGTGCCATCAGCCGGAGTAGGACAGCGAACACCGGGGAGCTGTTTTTT. This encodes CAISRSRTANTGELFF.

The gene calls are TRBV19 and TRBJ1-6; 7 positions match TRBD1. CDR1 and CDR2 from the germline V gene are LNHDA and SQIVND (reference sequence). The CDR3 length is 15 residues. With V trimmed by 1 base and J by 7 bases, 4 bases remained unmatched. CDR3 nucleotides: TGTGCCAGTAGTATAGGGGACAGTTGGAATTCACCCCTCCACTTT. Its protein product is CASSIGDSWNSPLHF.

The V call is TRBV7-6, the J call TRBJ2-1, with D possibly matching TRBD1 (6 bases). Trimming took off 1 base at V and 3 bases at J, with 10 bases between the two ends. CDR3 length: 15 residues. The germline gives CDR1 SGHVS, CDR2 FNYEAQ. CDR3 nucleotide sequence: TGTGCCAGCAGCTTAGGCCCGGACAGCTACAATGAGCAGTTCTTC. This codes for CASSLGPDSYNEQFF.

This rearrangement joins TRBV2 to TRBJ1-2; 8 nucleotides align to TRBD1. This CDR3 comprises 15 residues. Looked up from germline, CDR1 is SNHLY and CDR2 is FYNNEI. V gave up 2 bases and J gave up 6 bases; unmatched junction bases: 8. This CDR3 is CASSESQGATNGYTF. For the CDR3, the DNA is TGTGCCAGCAGTGAAAGTCAGGGGGCAACTAATGGCTACACCTTC.

The V gene is TRBV9, the J gene TRBJ2-1, with 7 positions matching TRBD1. CDR3 length: 14 amino acids. V lost 4 bases to trimming and J lost 1 base; unmatched junction nucleotides: 2. Germline CDR1 SGDLS, CDR2 YYNGEE. The CDR3 loop reads CASSLDRSYNEQFF. CDR3 bases: TGTGCCAGCAGCTTGGACAGGTCCTACAATGAGCAGTTCTTC. Variable domain in full (rest from reference TRBV9 and TRBJ2-1): DSGVTQTPKHLITATGQRVTLRCSPRSGDLSVYWYQQSLDQGLQFLIQYYNGEERAKGNILERFSAQQFPDLHSELNLSSLELGDSALYFCASSLDRSYNEQFFGPGTRLTVL.

The chain employs TRBV20-1 and TRBJ2-7, with D maybe TRBD1 (6 bases). V was clipped by 3 bases and J by 2 bases, with 17 bases between them. CDR1 and CDR2 from the germline V gene are DFQATT and SNEGSKA (reference sequence). The CDR3 is made up of 15 amino acids. For the CDR3, the DNA is TGCAGTGCTAGTGAGGGACATGGGGAACCCTACGAGCAGTACTTC. This gives the protein CSASEGHGEPYEQYF.

This clone occurred once. V is TRBV28 and J is TRBJ1-1; TRBD1 matches at 8 bases. CDR3 size: 12 residues. Germline V lookup: CDR1 MDHEN, CDR2 SYDVKM. V lost 6 bases to trimming and J lost 5 bases; unmatched junction nucleotides: 2. CDR3 amino acids: CASRDRATEAFF. The CDR3 DNA sequence: TGTGCCAGCAGGGACAGGGCTACTGAAGCTTTCTTT.

The genes are TRBV7-9 and TRBJ1-5, with unresolved D. The germline V gene encodes CDR1 SEHNR and CDR2 FQNEAQ (reference sequence). The CDR3 spans 15 residues. V was pared by 1 base and J by 3 bases, with 10 bases between. The CDR3 DNA reads as TGTGCCAGCAGCTTAGGTGGTCTACCCAATCAGCCCCAGCATTTT. Translation: CASSLGGLPNQPQHF.

This chain uses TRBV7-8 with TRBJ2-7; D might be TRBD1 (5 bases). The CDR3 runs to 16 residues. Looked up from germline, CDR1 is SGHVS and CDR2 is FQNEAQ. V was trimmed by 1 base and J by 3 bases, leaving 16 bases between them. CDR3 protein: CASSLEAGPRIYEQYF. CDR3 nucleotide sequence: TGTGCCAGCAGCTTAGAGGCAGGGCCCCGTATCTACGAGCAGTACTTC.

This clone has only a few counts. V is TRBV19 and J is TRBJ1-5; 9 nucleotides match TRBD1. The junction had 19 bases not matched to a gene; V was cut back by 5 bases and J by 5 bases. CDR3 length: 19 residues. Germline assignment: CDR1 LNHDA and CDR2 SQIVND (reference sequence). CDR3 DNA: TGTGCCAGTAGTCCAGGCCCCCGAAAGACAGGGGGTTGGGATCAGCCCCAGCATTTT. This encodes CASSPGPRKTGGWDQPQHF.

The chain combines TRBV6-5 with TRBJ1-5, with 8 bases fitting TRBD1. The CDR3 contains 14 residues. CDR1 and CDR2 from the germline V gene are MNHEY and SVGAGI. V was clipped by 6 bases and J by 3 bases; unmatched bases: 4. The CDR3: CASSLTGDNQPQHF. The CDR3 nucleotides read TGTGCCAGCAGCCTGACAGGGGACAATCAGCCCCAGCATTTT.